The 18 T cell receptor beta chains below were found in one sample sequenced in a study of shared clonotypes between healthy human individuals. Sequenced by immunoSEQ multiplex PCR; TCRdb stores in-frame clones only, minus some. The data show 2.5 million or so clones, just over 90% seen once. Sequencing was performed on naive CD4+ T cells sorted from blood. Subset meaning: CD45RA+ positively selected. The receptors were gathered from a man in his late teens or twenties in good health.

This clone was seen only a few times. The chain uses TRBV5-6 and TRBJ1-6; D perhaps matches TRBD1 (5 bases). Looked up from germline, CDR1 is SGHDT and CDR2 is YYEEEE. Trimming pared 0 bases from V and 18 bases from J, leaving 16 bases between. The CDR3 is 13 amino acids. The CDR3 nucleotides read TGTGCCAGCAGCTTGGTAGACAGAGAAGGAACCCACTTT. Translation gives CASSLVDREGTHF.

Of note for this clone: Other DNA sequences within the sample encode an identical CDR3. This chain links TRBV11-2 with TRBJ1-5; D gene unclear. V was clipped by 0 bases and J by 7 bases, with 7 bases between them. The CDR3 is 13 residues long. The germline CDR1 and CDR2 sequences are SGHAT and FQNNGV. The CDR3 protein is CASSLEGGQPQHF. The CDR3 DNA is TGTGCCAGCAGCTTAGAGGGAGGACAGCCCCAGCATTTT.

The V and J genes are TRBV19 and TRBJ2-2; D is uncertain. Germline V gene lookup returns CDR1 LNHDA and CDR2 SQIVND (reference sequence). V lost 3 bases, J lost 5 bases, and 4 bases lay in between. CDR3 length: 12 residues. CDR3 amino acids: CASSIITGELFF. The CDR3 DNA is TGTGCCAGTAGTATCATAACCGGGGAGCTGTTTTTT.

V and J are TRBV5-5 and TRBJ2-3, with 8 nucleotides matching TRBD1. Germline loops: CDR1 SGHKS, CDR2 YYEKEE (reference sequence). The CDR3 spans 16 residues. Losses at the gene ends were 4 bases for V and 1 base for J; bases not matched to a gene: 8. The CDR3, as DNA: TGTGCCAGCAGCCCCGGACAGGGTTTGGGCACAGATACGCAGTATTTT. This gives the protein CASSPGQGLGTDTQYF.

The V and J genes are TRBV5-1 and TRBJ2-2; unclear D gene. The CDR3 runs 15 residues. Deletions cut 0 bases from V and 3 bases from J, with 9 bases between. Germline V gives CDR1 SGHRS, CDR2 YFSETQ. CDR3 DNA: TGCGCCAGCAGCTTGGTCGGAAGGGACACCGGGGAGCTGTTTTTT. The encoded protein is CASSLVGRDTGELFF.

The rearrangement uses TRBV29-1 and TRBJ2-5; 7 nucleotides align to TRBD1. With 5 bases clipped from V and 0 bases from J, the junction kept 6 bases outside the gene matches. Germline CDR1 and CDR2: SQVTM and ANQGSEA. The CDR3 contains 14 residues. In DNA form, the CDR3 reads TGCAGCGTTATTGACAGGGTGTACCAAGAGACCCAGTACTTC. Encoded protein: CSVIDRVYQETQYF.

CDR3 residues: CASSEWPRSNQPQHF. CDR3 coding DNA: TGTGCCAGCAGTGAGTGGCCGCGGTCCAATCAGCCCCAGCATTTT. The chain combines TRBV2 with TRBJ1-5; D is unclear. Trimming took off 3 bases at V and 3 bases at J, with 12 bases between the two ends. CDR1 is SNHLY and CDR2 is FYNNEI in the germline V gene. This CDR3 region has 15 residues.

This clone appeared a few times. CDR3 sequence: CASSSGTSGQETQYF. The CDR3, as DNA: TGCGCCAGCAGCTCCGGGACTAGCGGACAAGAGACCCAGTACTTC. The chain couples TRBV5-1 to TRBJ2-5; 11 positions match TRBD2. V gave up 3 bases and J gave up 2 bases; unmatched junction bases: 3. The CDR3 sequence is 15 residues long. The V gene's germline CDR1 is SGHRS and CDR2 YFSETQ.

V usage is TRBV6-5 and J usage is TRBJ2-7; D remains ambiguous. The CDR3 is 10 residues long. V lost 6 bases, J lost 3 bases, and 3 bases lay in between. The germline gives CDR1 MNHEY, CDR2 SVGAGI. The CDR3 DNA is TGTGCCAGCAGAAACTACGAGCAGTACTTC. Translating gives CASRNYEQYF.

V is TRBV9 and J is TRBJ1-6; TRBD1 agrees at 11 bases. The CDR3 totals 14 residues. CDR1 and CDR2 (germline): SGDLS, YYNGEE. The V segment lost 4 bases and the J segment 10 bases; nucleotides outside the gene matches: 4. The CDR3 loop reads CASSQGQGESPLHF. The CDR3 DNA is TGTGCCAGCAGCCAGGGACAGGGGGAATCACCCCTCCACTTT.

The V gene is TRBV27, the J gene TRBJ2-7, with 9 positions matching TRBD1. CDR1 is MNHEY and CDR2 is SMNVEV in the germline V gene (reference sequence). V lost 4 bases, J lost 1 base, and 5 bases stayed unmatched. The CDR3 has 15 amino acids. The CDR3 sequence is CASSYLGQGSYEQYF. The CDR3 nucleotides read TGTGCCAGCAGTTACCTCGGACAGGGGTCCTACGAGCAGTACTTC.

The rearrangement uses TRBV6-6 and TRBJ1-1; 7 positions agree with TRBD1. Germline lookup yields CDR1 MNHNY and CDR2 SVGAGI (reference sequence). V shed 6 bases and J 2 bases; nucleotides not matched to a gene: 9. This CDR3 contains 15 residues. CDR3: CASSPGKGANTEAFF. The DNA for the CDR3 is TGTGCCAGCAGCCCCGGCAAGGGGGCCAACACTGAAGCTTTCTTT.

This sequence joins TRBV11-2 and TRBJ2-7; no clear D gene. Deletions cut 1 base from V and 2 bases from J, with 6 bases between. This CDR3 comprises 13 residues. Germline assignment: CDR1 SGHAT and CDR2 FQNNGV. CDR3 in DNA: TGTGCCAGCAGCTTAGGGATCCCCTACGAGCAGTACTTC. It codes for CASSLGIPYEQYF.

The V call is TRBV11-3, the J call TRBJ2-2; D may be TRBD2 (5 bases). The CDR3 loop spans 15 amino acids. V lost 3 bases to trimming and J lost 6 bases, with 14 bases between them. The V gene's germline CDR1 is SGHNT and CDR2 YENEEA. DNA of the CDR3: TGTGCCAGCAGCTTTGGAGGCTCCCGGTCCGGGGAGCTGTTTTTT. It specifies CASSFGGSRSGELFF.

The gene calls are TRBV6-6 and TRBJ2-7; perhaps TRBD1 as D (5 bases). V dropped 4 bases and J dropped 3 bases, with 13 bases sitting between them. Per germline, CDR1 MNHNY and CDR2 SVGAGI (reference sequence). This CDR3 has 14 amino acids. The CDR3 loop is CASSSGRVFYEQYF. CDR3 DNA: TGTGCCAGCAGTTCGGGCAGGGTCTTCTACGAGCAGTACTTC.

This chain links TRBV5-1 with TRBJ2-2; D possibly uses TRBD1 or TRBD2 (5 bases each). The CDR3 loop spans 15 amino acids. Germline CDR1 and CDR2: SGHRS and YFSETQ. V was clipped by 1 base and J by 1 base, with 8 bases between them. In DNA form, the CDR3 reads TGCGCCAGCAGCTTGAGAGGGGAGAACACCGGGGAGCTGTTTTTT. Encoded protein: CASSLRGENTGELFF.

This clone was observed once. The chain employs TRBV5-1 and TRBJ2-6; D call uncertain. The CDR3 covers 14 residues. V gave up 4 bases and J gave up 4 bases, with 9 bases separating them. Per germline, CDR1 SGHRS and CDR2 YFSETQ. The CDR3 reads CASSGSTGANVLTF. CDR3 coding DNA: TGCGCCAGCAGCGGGTCGACAGGGGCCAACGTCCTGACTTTC.

For the CDR3, the DNA is TGTGCCAGCAGCTTTACACAGGGGAGGACCGGGGAGCTGTTTTTT. It encodes CASSFTQGRTGELFF. The chain has TRBV7-9 and TRBJ2-2; TRBD1 might be the D (7 bases). The V gene's germline CDR1 is SEHNR and CDR2 FQNEAQ (reference sequence). This CDR3 is 15 amino acids long. Trimming removed 3 bases from V and 5 bases from J, with 13 bases in between.